Listed here is a single TCR beta chain. This sample was included in a study of T cell changes during pregnancy in multiple sclerosis. Method: immunoSEQ multiplex PCR; TCRdb's copy keeps in-frame clones and lacks some. This table holds some 61,000 clones, 91% found once. Sample: peripheral blood, taken in the second trimester of pregnancy. This receptor was taken from a female donor with multiple sclerosis, enrolled in a pregnancy study.

The CDR3 here is CASSQTGNVYEQYF. The CDR3 nucleotides read TGTGCCAGCAGCCAAACAGGGAACGTCTACGAGCAGTACTTC. The V call is TRBV5-5, the J call TRBJ2-7; D is perhaps TRBD1 (6 bases). CDR3 length equals 14 residues. Per the germline V gene, CDR1 is SGHKS and CDR2 is YYEKEE (reference sequence). The V and J ends lost 4 bases and 3 bases respectively, with 14 bases between them.